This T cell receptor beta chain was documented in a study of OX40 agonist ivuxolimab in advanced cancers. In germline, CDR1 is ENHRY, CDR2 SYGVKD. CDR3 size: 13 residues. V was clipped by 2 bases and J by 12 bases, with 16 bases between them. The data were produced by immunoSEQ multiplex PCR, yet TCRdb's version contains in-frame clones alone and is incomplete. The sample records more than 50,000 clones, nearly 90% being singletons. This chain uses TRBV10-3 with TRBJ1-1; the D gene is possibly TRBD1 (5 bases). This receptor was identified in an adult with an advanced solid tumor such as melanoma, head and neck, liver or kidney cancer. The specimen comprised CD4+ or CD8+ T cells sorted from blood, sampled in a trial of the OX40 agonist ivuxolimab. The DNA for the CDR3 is TGTGCCATCAGTGAGACCCTCGAGGGGCCGACTTTCTTT. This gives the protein CAISETLEGPTFF.